This passage covers 14 T cell receptor beta chains from one sample sequenced in a study of cytomegalovirus exposure and HLA in healthy donors (TCRdb year 2017). The library was prepared using the immunoSEQ multiplex PCR assay. The multiplex PCR relied on a mix of 60 forward primers for TCR Vbeta segments and 13 reverse primers for TCR Jbeta segments. TCRdb mirrors the immuneACCESS table, restricted to in-frame sequences. Some clones are absent from its copies; in checked studies, under half trace to an unresolved V gene, and the reason for the others is unknown. A total of around 180,000 clones appear in this sample, less than 90% of them only once. The ten largest clones add up to about 0.23% of the sample. Sequencing was performed on PBMCs. These receptor sequences come from a girl in the first two years of life in good health and CMV-seronegative.

This chain joins TRBV7-9 and TRBJ2-2; D is perhaps TRBD1 (5 bases). The CDR3 consists of 15 residues. CDR1 is SEHNR and CDR2 is FQNEAQ in the germline V gene (reference sequence). Trimming took off 3 bases at V and 0 bases at J, with 8 bases between the two ends. For the CDR3, the DNA is TGTGCCAGCAGCTTGACAGAGACGAACACCGGGGAGCTGTTTTTT. The encoded protein is CASSLTETNTGELFF.

In this sample, this clone turned up once. This chain connects TRBV19 to TRBJ2-7, with 9 positions matching TRBD1. Germline V gene lookup returns CDR1 LNHDA and CDR2 SQIVND (reference sequence). The V and J ends lost 4 bases and 4 bases, in that order; junction bases with no gene match: 8. The length of the CDR3 is 15 residues. The CDR3 nucleotides are TGTGCCAGTAGTAAATTGGGACAGGGTCCGTACGAGCAGTACTTC. Protein sequence: CASSKLGQGPYEQYF.

This chain uses TRBV7-9 with TRBJ2-1; D gene uncertain. V dropped 1 base and J dropped 4 bases, with 8 bases sitting between them. The CDR3 has 14 amino acids. In germline, CDR1 is SEHNR, CDR2 FQNEAQ (reference sequence). The CDR3 region has the DNA TGTGCCAGCAGCTTAGGCGCGAGTTACAATGAGCAGTTCTTC. Its protein is CASSLGASYNEQFF. Full variable domain (missing parts from reference TRBV7-9 and TRBJ2-1): DTGVSQNPRHKITKRGQNVTFRCDPISEHNRLYWYRQTLGQGPEFLTYFQNEAQLEKSRLLSDRFSAERPKGSFSTLEIQRTEQGDSAMYLCASSLGASYNEQFFGPGTRLTVL.

This clone was counted a few times. The chain carries TRBV14 and TRBJ2-1; 8 bases match TRBD2. The junction had 20 bases not matched to a gene; V was cut back by 4 bases and J by 3 bases. The CDR3 has 20 residues. In germline, CDR1 is SGHDN, CDR2 FVKESK. CDR3: CASSRRPRAGVLGSYNEQFF. CDR3 sequence (DNA): TGTGCCAGCAGCCGCCGACCTAGAGCGGGAGTTCTTGGTAGCTACAATGAGCAGTTCTTC.

This clone was picked up one time. CDR3 protein: CASSRGTAPLHF. DNA of the CDR3: TGTGCCAGCAGCCGGGGGACCGCACCCCTCCACTTT. The V and J genes are TRBV9 and TRBJ1-6; D perhaps matches TRBD1 (5 bases). The V gene lost 4 bases and the J gene lost 11 bases, with 10 bases spanning the gap. Germline V gene lookup returns CDR1 SGDLS and CDR2 YYNGEE. This CDR3 has 12 amino acids.

The CDR3 spells CASTGTDMNTEAFF. In DNA, the CDR3 is TGTGCCAGCACCGGGACAGACATGAACACTGAAGCTTTCTTT. This sequence joins TRBV6-1 and TRBJ1-1, with 7 positions matching TRBD1. The CDR3 length is 14 residues. The V gene's germline CDR1 is MNHNS and CDR2 SASEGT. Trimming cost V 7 bases and J 0 bases; bases outside gene matches: 5.

The rearrangement links TRBV5-1 to TRBJ2-3; possibly TRBD2 for D (5 bases). This CDR3 has 13 amino acids. V lost 3 bases and J 6 bases, leaving 11 bases between the germline ends. The germline V gene encodes CDR1 SGHRS and CDR2 YFSETQ. CDR3 sequence (DNA): TGCGCCAGCAGCTCCACTAGGTGGGATACGCAGTATTTT. It translates to CASSSTRWDTQYF.

This sequence joins TRBV19 and TRBJ2-7, with D perhaps TRBD2 (6 bases). CDR3 length equals 13 residues. Germline assignment: CDR1 LNHDA and CDR2 SQIVND (reference sequence). The V and J ends lost 4 bases and 0 bases respectively, with 7 bases between them. The CDR3 DNA reads as TGTGCCAGTAGTACCGGGAGCTCCTACGAGCAGTACTTC. This codes for CASSTGSSYEQYF.

This clone came up a few times. The chain has TRBV6-5 and TRBJ2-7, with D perhaps TRBD2 (5 bases). In germline, CDR1 is MNHEY, CDR2 SVGAGI. The length of the CDR3 is 15 residues. V was trimmed by 0 bases and J by 2 bases, leaving 11 bases between them. CDR3 sequence (DNA): TGTGCCAGCAGTTACTCGATGCACGGGGCCTACGAGCAGTACTTC. As protein: CASSYSMHGAYEQYF.

The chain couples TRBV19 to TRBJ1-6; 7 nucleotides agree with TRBD1. Germline trimming cut 3 bases from V and 9 bases from J; bases unmatched to any gene: 11. The CDR3 loop spans 16 amino acids. Germline CDR1 is LNHDA and CDR2 is SQIVND (reference sequence). The CDR3: CASSIPSGQAVSPLHF. CDR3 coding DNA: TGTGCCAGTAGTATTCCCTCCGGACAGGCGGTTTCACCCCTCCACTTT.

The chain recombines TRBV7-2 with TRBJ1-2; no definite D call. The V and J ends lost 3 bases and 5 bases respectively, with 16 bases between them. Germline values: CDR1 SGHTA, CDR2 FQGNSA. The CDR3 extends over 15 amino acids. The CDR3 DNA is TGTGCCAGCAGCTTGGTTCCGGGTTTGGCTTATGGCTACACCTTC. Its protein is CASSLVPGLAYGYTF.

This clone came up a few times. V is TRBV2 and J is TRBJ2-1, with D tentatively TRBD2 (5 bases). The CDR3 length is 15 residues. CDR1 is SNHLY, CDR2 FYNNEI, per germline. V was trimmed by 3 bases and J by 3 bases, leaving 12 bases between them. The CDR3 nucleotides are TGTGCCAGCAGTGAGGCGAGGGTCCTCTACAATGAGCAGTTCTTC. Translation: CASSEARVLYNEQFF.

This clone has just one count. The chain is built from TRBV6-6 and TRBJ2-1; the match to TRBD2 covers 7 bases. CDR3 length equals 16 residues. In germline, CDR1 is MNHNY, CDR2 SVGAGI (reference sequence). With V trimmed by 2 bases and J by 5 bases, 9 bases remained unmatched. The CDR3 loop is CASSYGSGTKNNEQFF. CDR3 in DNA: TGTGCCAGCAGTTACGGCTCCGGGACTAAGAACAATGAGCAGTTCTTC.

The chain links TRBV29-1 to TRBJ2-1, with 13 bases aligning to TRBD2. Trimming took 6 bases from V and 1 from J; bases not matched to a gene: 12. This CDR3 region has 18 residues. Germline assignment: CDR1 SQVTM and CDR2 ANQGSEA. This CDR3 is CSVGTSGRALFSYNEQFF. CDR3 nucleotides: TGCAGCGTGGGAACTAGCGGGAGGGCCTTATTTTCCTACAATGAGCAGTTCTTC.